This TCR beta chain is drawn from a study of T cell responses to AZD1222 COVID-19 vaccine listed by TCRdb under 2021. Background for the entire study: AZD1222 recipients given second doses at about 4 weeks or at about 12 weeks were pooled, since spike-specific TCR depth and breadth were not found to differ between the two schedules. A total of about 230 trial participants underwent TCR sequencing, of whom nearly 210 received two doses of AZD1222 and about 26 received two doses of the MenACWY control vaccine. Enrollment into the trials was organized by age into subgroups of 18-55, 56-69 and 70-plus years, and those subgroups contained around 150, 28 and 57 TCR-sequenced participants, respectively.

The CDR3 regions of human TCRbeta chains were analyzed by immunosequencing. The authors' analysis ran thus. Repertoire TCRs were checked for matches against a reference library of SARS-CoV-2-specific TCRs that had been generated using the MIRA antigen-specificity platform. Breadth meant the fraction of unique TCRs that were SARS-CoV-2-associated, whereas depth meant the fraction of total T cells that were SARS-CoV-2-associated. Each spike-specific TCR was assigned to its reactive spike region and to a CD4 or CD8 class using the MIRA data. Log10-transformed breadth and depth values were compared by one-way ANOVA with Sidak's multiple comparisons tests. TCRdb's version of the immuneACCESS table is confined to in-frame rearrangements and falls short of the full clone set. An unresolved V gene accounts for under half of the shortfall where checked; the remainder is of unknown origin. V and J calls and clone size are copied from that table; D and trimming were computed from the DNA. The sample includes 100,000 to 150,000 clones, with around 84% observed a single time. The top ten clones comprise around 12% of the sample.

Summary of the overall study and its limitations: CD4 TCRs associated with the vaccine covered the entire spike protein, and the dominant responses were in regions 160-218 and 743-854. Nearly half of unique spike-specific TCRs reportedly recognized epitopes outside regions mutated in the B.1.351 and B.1.1.7 variants. Participants were mostly white British, with more females than males. The authors suggested clonal diversity may have been underestimated. Conclusions about previously exposed vaccinees were limited because only a handful of AZD1222 recipients were SARS-CoV-2 seropositive at baseline. Because no day 14 peak-response samples were available, the repertoires could be characterized only after the peak T cell response. The 56-69-year group was small, and its depth increase did not reach significance, likely because of low power. After two AZD1222 doses, spike-specific TCR breadth and depth were significantly higher than at day 0 and than in MenACWY recipients.

With regard to this clone: What antigen it recognizes has not been identified. No quality values exist for individual bases; no much larger clone is one base distant.

Between the V and J ends, shortened by 5 bases and 7 bases respectively, the junction contains 9 bases. As encoded in the germline V gene, CDR1 is SGHTA while CDR2 is FQGTGA. The CDR3 goes from the cysteine to the phenylalanine over 12 residues. Just the 36-base CDR3 DNA is kept, in frame starting at base 1. Per the publication, the time point label means: baseline before first vaccination. The vaccinee samples were drawn from two UK trials, COV001 and COV002, one of which was a single-blind randomized controlled phase 2/3 trial testing AZD1222 (ChAdOx1 nCoV-19) in healthy adults. Trial participant PBMC samples were collected at day 0 and day 28 after the second dose for TCRbeta chain sequencing.

Recombination connected TRBV7-3 to TRBJ2-1; no D segment can be confidently identified. The receptor was isolated from an adult in good health. Specimen: peripheral blood, collected on day 0 of AZD1222 vaccination. The CDR3 protein: CASSRLENEQFF. The sequenced DNA is TGTGCCAGCAGCCGCCTAGAGAATGAGCAGTTCTTC.